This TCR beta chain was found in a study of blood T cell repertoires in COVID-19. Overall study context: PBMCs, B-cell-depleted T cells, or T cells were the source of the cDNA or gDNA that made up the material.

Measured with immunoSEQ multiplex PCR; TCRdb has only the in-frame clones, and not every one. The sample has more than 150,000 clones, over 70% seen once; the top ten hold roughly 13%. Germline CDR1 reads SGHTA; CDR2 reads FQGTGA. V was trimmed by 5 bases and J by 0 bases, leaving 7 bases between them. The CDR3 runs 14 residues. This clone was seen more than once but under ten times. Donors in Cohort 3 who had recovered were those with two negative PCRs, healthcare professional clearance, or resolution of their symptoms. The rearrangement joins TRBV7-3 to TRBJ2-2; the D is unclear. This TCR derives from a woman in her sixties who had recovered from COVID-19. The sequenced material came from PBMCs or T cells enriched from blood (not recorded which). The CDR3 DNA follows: TGTGCCAGCAGCAGACAAGCGAACACCGGGGAGCTGTTTTTT. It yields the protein CASSRQANTGELFF.